This T cell receptor (beta chain) was found in a study of CD8+CD57+ T cells in acquired aplastic anemia. Study background: Average DNA yield from sorted CD4+ and CD8+ cells was about 3 ug. Study results and caveats: Found in both controls and patients were approximately 29 CD8+ CDR3 sequences. Patients and healthy controls showed no significant CD8+ Simpson's diversity difference.

The CDR3 spans 15 residues. Germline V CDR1 and CDR2: SGHVS, FQNEAQ. The trim removed 5 bases at V and 9 bases at J, leaving 12 bases unmatched. Flow cytometry had shown expanded CD8+CD57+ cells in the patients chosen for sequencing. Prior therapy had not been administered to any patient at the time of blood sampling. Genomic DNA provided the template from which TCR beta VDJ and CDR3 profiles were obtained. TCRdb re-called the reads with MiXCR, one entry per CDR3 protein. The sample records approximately 300,000 distinct CDR3 sequences, about 50% being singletons. As concerns this clonotype: Its antigen is as yet unknown.

The TCR was taken from a human donor with aplastic anemia. Sequenced sample: sorted CD4+, CD8+, or CD8+CD57+ T cells (not recorded which) from PBMCs. The rearrangement links TRBV7-8 to TRBJ1-5; 8 bases are a match to TRBD1. The CDR3 DNA reads as TGTGCCAGCAGCGAGACAGGGGCCGCAATTAGGCCCCAGCATTTT. It codes for CASSETGAAIRPQHF. The whole variable domain, filled in from reference TRBV7-8 and TRBJ1-5, reads GAGVSQSPRYKVAKRGQDVALRCDPISGHVSLFWYQQALGQGPEFLTYFQNEAQLDKSGLPSDRFFAERPEGSVSTLKIQRTQQEDSAVYLCASSETGAAIRPQHFGDGTRLSIL.